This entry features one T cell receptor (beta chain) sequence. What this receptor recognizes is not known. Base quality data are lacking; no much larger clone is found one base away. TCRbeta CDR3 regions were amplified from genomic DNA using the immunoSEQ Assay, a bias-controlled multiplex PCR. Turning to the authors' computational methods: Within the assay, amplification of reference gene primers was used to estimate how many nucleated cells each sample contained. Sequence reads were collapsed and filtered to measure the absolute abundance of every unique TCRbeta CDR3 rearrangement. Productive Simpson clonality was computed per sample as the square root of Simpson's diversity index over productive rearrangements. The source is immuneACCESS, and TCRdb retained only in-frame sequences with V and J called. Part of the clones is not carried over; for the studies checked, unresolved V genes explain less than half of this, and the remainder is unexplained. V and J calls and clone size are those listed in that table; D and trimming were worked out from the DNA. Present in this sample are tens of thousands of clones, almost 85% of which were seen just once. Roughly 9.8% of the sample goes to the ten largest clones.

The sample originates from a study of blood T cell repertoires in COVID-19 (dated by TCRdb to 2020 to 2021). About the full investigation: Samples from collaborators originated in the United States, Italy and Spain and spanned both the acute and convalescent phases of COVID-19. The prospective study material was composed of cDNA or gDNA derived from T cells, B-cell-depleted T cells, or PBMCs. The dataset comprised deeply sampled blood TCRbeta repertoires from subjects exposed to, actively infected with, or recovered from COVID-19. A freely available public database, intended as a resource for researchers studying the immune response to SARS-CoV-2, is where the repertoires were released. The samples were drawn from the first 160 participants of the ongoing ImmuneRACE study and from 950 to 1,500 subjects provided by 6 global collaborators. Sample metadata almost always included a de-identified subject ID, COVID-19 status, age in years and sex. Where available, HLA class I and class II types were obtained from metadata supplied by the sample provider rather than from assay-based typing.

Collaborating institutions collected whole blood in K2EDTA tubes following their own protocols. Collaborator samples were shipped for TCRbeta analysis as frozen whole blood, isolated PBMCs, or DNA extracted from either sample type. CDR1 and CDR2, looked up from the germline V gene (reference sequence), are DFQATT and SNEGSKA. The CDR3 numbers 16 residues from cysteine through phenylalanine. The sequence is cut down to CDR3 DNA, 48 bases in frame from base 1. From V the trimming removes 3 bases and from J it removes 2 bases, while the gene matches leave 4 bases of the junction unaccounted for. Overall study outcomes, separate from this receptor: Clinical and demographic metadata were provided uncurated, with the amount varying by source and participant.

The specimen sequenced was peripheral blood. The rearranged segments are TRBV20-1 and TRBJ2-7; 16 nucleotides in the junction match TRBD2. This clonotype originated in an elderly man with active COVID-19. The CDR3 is CSASAGTSGGAYEQYF. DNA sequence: TGCAGTGCTAGTGCCGGGACTAGCGGGGGGGCCTACGAGCAGTACTTC.